This TCR beta chain was profiled in a study of identical twins. Study observations and caveats: Excess twin sharing in beta out-of-frame sequences was weaker. Cord blood's abundant beta clonotypes had fewer insertions, unlike memory repertoires.

Germline V gene lookup returns CDR1 SNHLY and CDR2 FYNNEI. The V gene lost 1 base and the J gene lost 5 bases, with 11 bases spanning the gap. This CDR3 region has 14 residues. This clonotype was seen more than once but under ten times. What it recognizes is unknown. Only healthy Caucasians were included as donors. A universal primer site was created by template switching, with the cDNA bearing unique molecular identifiers. TCRdb processed the 5' RACE reads anew with MiXCR; each CDR3 protein has one entry. The sample holds approximately 590,000 distinct CDR3 sequences, 9% to 10% seen once. These data were also reused for a study on yellow fever vaccine responses in identical twins.

This sequence joins TRBV2 and TRBJ2-5; either TRBD1 or TRBD2 may supply D (5 bases each). The sequence was obtained from a woman younger than 30 in good health. The sequencing sample was made of PBMCs. In DNA, the CDR3 is TGTGCCAGCAGTGAAGAACTAGGGGTTGAGACCCAGTACTTC. Translated, it gives CASSEELGVETQYF.